This TCR beta chain was obtained from a study of long-term antiretroviral therapy in people with HIV. At survey level, the immunoSEQ assay was run in its v3.0 version. Using immunoSEQ multiplex PCR, the repertoire was profiled, and TCRdb retains in-frame clones only, with some absent. The sample includes some 24,000 clones, approximately 80% of them seen just once. Per germline, CDR1 SGHTA and CDR2 FQGNSA. The CDR3 has 15 amino acids. Germline trimming cut 2 bases from V and 0 bases from J; bases unmatched to any gene: 3. Findings and limits, study-wide: The data indicate that diversity increased after ART but remained below transplant donor controls. Before ART, certain clones expanded, and these dominated the repertoire at all time points.

On this clone: What it binds is not known.

Sequenced material: unsorted PBMCs, taken at the start of antiretroviral therapy, before treatment. The rearrangement uses TRBV7-2 and TRBJ2-7, with 8 bases identical to TRBD2. The sequence came from a woman aged 18-30 years with HIV. CDR3 amino acids: CASSLRGGLSYEQYF. DNA for the CDR3: TGTGCCAGCAGCTTACGCGGGGGGCTCTCCTACGAGCAGTACTTC.